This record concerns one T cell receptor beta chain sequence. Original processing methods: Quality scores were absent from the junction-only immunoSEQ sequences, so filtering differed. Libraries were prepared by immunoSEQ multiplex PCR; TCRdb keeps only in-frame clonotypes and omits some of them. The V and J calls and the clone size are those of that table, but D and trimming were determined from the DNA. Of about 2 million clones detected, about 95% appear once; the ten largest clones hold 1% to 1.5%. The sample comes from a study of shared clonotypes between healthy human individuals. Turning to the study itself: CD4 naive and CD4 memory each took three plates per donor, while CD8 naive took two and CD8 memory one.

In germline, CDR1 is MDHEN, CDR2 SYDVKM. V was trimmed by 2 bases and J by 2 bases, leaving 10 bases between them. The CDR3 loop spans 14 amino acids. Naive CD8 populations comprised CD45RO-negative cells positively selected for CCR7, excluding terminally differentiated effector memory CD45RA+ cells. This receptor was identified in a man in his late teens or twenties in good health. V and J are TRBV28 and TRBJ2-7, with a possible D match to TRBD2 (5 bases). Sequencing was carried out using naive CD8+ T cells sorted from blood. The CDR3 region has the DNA TGTGCCAGCAGTTTACTAGGGAGTCCCTACGAGCAGTACTTC. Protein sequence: CASSLLGSPYEQYF. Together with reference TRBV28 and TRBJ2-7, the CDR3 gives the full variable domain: DVKVTQSSRYLVKRTGEKVFLECVQDMDHENMFWYRQDPGLGLRLIYFSYDVKMKEKGDIPEGYSVSREKKERFSLILESASTNQTSMYLCASSLLGSPYEQYFGPGTRLTVT.